This passage covers 2 T cell receptor beta chains from one sample sequenced in a study of regulatory T cells in long-lasting Graves disease. As to time point: persistent/refractory GD, antithyroid drugs over 5 years with positive TRAb. Extracted RNA from PBMCs served as the source of the TCR library. Library construction for TCR beta used iRepertoire HTBI primers and Arm-PCR of CDR3 regions. TCRdb analysed the multiplex PCR reads with MiXCR anew, one entry per CDR3 protein. Of hundreds of thousands of distinct CDR3 sequences in the sample, roughly 21% were seen once. The sample in question was peripheral blood mononuclear cells (PBMCs), obtained when the disease was refractory, from a patient treated with antithyroid drugs. The receptors derive from a female donor with Graves disease.

The chain has TRBV9 and TRBJ1-3, with a tentative D call TRBD1 (5 bases). CDR1 SGDLS and CDR2 YYNGEE come from the germline V gene. V was cut by 0 bases and J by 2 bases, with 9 bases left in between. The CDR3 loop spans 15 amino acids. The CDR3 coding sequence is TGTGCCAGCAGCGTAGCAGGGATGCCTGGAAACACCATATATTTT. This translates into CASSVAGMPGNTIYF. Full variable domain (rest looked up from reference TRBV9 and TRBJ1-3): DSGVTQTPKHLITATGQRVTLRCSPRSGDLSVYWYQQSLDQGLQFLIQYYNGEERAKGNILERFSAQQFPDLHSELNLSSLELGDSALYFCASSVAGMPGNTIYFGEGSWLTVV.

CDR3: CASSFVGGEAFF. The CDR3 coding sequence is TGTGCCAGCAGCTTTGTGGGAGGAGAGGCTTTCTTT. This chain joins TRBV5-6 and TRBJ1-1; D gene ambiguous. V gave up 2 bases and J gave up 11 bases, with 13 bases separating them. Per germline, CDR1 SGHDT and CDR2 YYEEEE. The CDR3 extends over 12 amino acids.